These 20 T cell receptor beta chains share one sample of origin, sequenced in a study of post-analysis software for immune sequencing data. Study-wide results and limits: With TRBV5-6, TRBV5-1 and TRBV20-1 included, 4 or 5 TRBV segments were more frequent in patients than in controls.

No antigens are known for them. The authors incorporated unique molecular identifiers into the TCR beta cDNA libraries. TCRdb reprocessed the PCR reads with MiXCR, giving one entry per CDR3 protein. The data hold approximately 150,000 distinct CDR3 sequences, with approximately 30% observed a single time. The sample consisted of blood. Source of these receptors: a girl between 10 and 17 years old with multiple sclerosis.

In its sample, this clonotype was seen a few times. Possible read error: a much larger clone is one base away. The genes are TRBV6-5 and TRBJ1-2; 8 nucleotides agree with TRBD1. CDR3 length equals 14 residues. Per the germline V gene, CDR1 is MNHEY and CDR2 is SVGAGI. Here the CDR3 reads CASRYSTGGYGYTF. DNA for the CDR3: TGTGCCAGCAGGTACTCCACAGGGGGCTATGGCTACACCTTC.

This clonotype showed up many times. The genes are TRBV5-1 and TRBJ2-7; TRBD2 matches at 8 bases. There are 13 residues in the CDR3. V lost 2 bases, J lost 4 bases, and 2 bases stayed unmatched. The germline V gene has CDR1 SGHRS and CDR2 YFSETQ. Written as DNA, the CDR3 is TGCGCCAGCAGCTTACTAGCGGAATACGAGCAGTACTTC. The encoded protein is CASSLLAEYEQYF.

The chain has TRBV15 and TRBJ2-1; 13 bases match TRBD2. The CDR3 consists of 18 residues. The trim removed 0 bases at V and 10 bases at J, leaving 12 bases unmatched. Germline lookup yields CDR1 LNHNV and CDR2 YYDKDF (reference sequence). This chain's CDR3 is CATSRDIWTSGRKWEQFF. Here the CDR3 DNA reads TGTGCCACCAGCAGAGATATCTGGACTAGCGGGAGAAAGTGGGAGCAGTTCTTC.

This clonotype came up a few times. The V gene is TRBV12-3 or TRBV12-4, the J gene TRBJ1-4, with 8 bases lining up with TRBD1. V dropped 6 bases and J dropped 8; count of bases not matched to a gene: 8. This CDR3 is built from 14 residues. The CDR3 loop is CASSPTGDREKLFF. The CDR3 DNA reads as TGTGCCAGCAGCCCGACAGGGGACAGGGAAAAACTGTTTTTT.

In this sample, this clonotype turned up many times. Germline is not matched at one junction end, which may reflect a read error. J is TRBJ2-1 and V is TRBV7-7; 9 nucleotides agree with TRBD2. The germline CDR1 and CDR2 sequences are SSHAT and FNYEAQ (reference sequence). This CDR3 is 17 amino acids long. CDR3 bases: TGTGCTAGCAGCGCTCTAGCGGGAACGAGCTCCTACAATGAGCAGTTCTTC. Protein product: CASSALAGTSSYNEQFF.

The chain has TRBV4-1 and TRBJ2-1; D is perhaps TRBD2 (5 bases). Germline CDR1 reads MGHRA; CDR2 reads YSYEKL. Between the trimmed V and J ends, which lost 6 bases and 0 bases, there was a span of 12 bases. This CDR3 has 15 amino acids. CDR3 sequence (DNA): TGCGCCAGCAGACCAGCGGTGAGCTCCTACAATGAGCAGTTCTTC. It specifies CASRPAVSSYNEQFF.

About this clonotype: Given a much more abundant clone one base away, this may be a read error. The chain joins TRBV6-5 to TRBJ2-1, with 12 bases aligning to TRBD1. Germline CDR1 and CDR2: MNHEY and SVGAGI. This CDR3 comprises 15 residues. The CDR3 bases are TGTGCCGGCAGTTACGCGGGGACAGGGGGCTTTGAGCAGTTCTTC. Residues: CAGSYAGTGGFEQFF.

This clonotype appeared many times. The gene calls are TRBV5-6 and TRBJ2-7; a weak D match, TRBD1 (6 bases). This CDR3 is 11 amino acids long. The germline gives CDR1 SGHDT, CDR2 YYEEEE. V gave up 3 bases and J gave up 10 bases, with 11 bases separating them. This CDR3 reads CASSSGTRQYF. CDR3 nucleotides: TGTGCCAGCAGCTCCGGGACACGACAGTACTTC.

With respect to this clonotype: Germline is not matched at one junction end, which may reflect a read error. The chain employs TRBV6-6 and TRBJ2-3; 8 bases agree with TRBD2. The germline CDR1 and CDR2 sequences are MNHNY and SVGAGI (reference sequence). The CDR3 totals 15 residues. DNA for the CDR3: TGTGCCAGCCGGGAGGGGGGAGGCGGCACAGATCCGCAGTATTTT. Protein: CASREGGGGTDPQYF.

This clonotype was counted only a few times. The V gene is TRBV20-1, the J gene TRBJ2-2; TRBD2 agrees at 11 bases. The CDR3 length is 14 residues. Germline loops: CDR1 DFQATT, CDR2 SNEGSKA (reference sequence). J gave up 5 bases and V 6 bases, and 5 bases lay outside the gene matches. CDR3 sequence: CSAPTSGKTGELFF. The CDR3, as DNA: TGCAGTGCGCCGACTAGCGGGAAGACCGGGGAGCTGTTTTTT.

CDR3 sequence reads: CASTVLRLQEGADYGYTF. The CDR3, as DNA: TGTGCCAGCACCGTTTTGAGGTTACAGGAGGGGGCGGACTATGGCTACACCTTC. The V call is TRBV9, the J call TRBJ1-2; 7 bases match TRBD1. Trimming took 6 bases from V and 3 from J; bases not matched to a gene: 20. The CDR3 consists of 18 residues. The germline CDR1 and CDR2 sequences are SGDLS and YYNGEE.

This clonotype was seen a handful of times. The chain joins TRBV7-9 to TRBJ1-5; possibly TRBD1 for D (6 bases). Germline V gene lookup returns CDR1 SEHNR and CDR2 FQNEAQ (reference sequence). Trimming cost V 3 bases and J 6 bases, with 15 bases left between them. The CDR3 sequence is 15 residues long. The CDR3: CASSLGRDIGQPQHF. In nucleotides, the CDR3 is TGTGCCAGCAGCTTGGGCCGGGACATCGGTCAGCCCCAGCATTTT.

V gene TRBV5-5 combines with J gene TRBJ1-2; D gene uncertain. Germline V gene data show CDR1 as SGHKS and CDR2 as YYEKEE (reference sequence). V shed 3 bases and J shed 4 bases, with 19 bases lying between them. The CDR3 is 16 amino acids. The CDR3 sequence is CASSYEPGKASYGYTF. DNA of the CDR3: TGTGCCAGCAGCTACGAGCCGGGGAAGGCGAGCTATGGCTACACCTTC.

The chain carries TRBV30 and TRBJ1-5; tentative D call: TRBD1 (5 bases). Looked up from germline, CDR1 is GTSNPN and CDR2 is SVGIG (reference sequence). The V and J ends lost 2 bases and 6 bases respectively, with 11 bases between them. There are 13 residues in the CDR3. DNA of the CDR3: TGTGCCTGGAGTAATCTGGGGGGTCAGCCCCAGCATTTT. It translates to CAWSNLGGQPQHF. The full variable domain, with the rest looked up from reference TRBV30 and TRBJ1-5, is SQTIHQWPATLVQPVGSPLSLECTVEGTSNPNLYWYRQAAGRGLQLLFYSVGIGQISSEVPQNLSASRPQDRQFILSSKKLLLSDSGFYLCAWSNLGGQPQHFGDGTRLSIL.

The genes are TRBV29-1 and TRBJ2-3, with D perhaps TRBD2 (6 bases). Germline loops: CDR1 SQVTM, CDR2 ANQGSEA. The CDR3 extends over 17 amino acids. The V and J ends lost 6 bases and 2 bases respectively, with 24 bases between them. In nucleotides, the CDR3 is TGCAGCGTGTACTCTTTGGGGGGACCCGACGTCACAGATACGCAGTATTTT. This translates into CSVYSLGGPDVTDTQYF.

This clonotype has just a few counts. This chain links TRBV6-5 with TRBJ2-3, with D perhaps TRBD1 (6 bases). The germline V and J ends were trimmed by 6 bases and 7 bases, with 14 bases remaining between them. This CDR3 has 13 amino acids. Germline V gene sequence: CDR1 MNHEY, CDR2 SVGAGI. The CDR3 nucleotides are TGTGCCAGCAGCCCGGACAGAACCAATACGCAGTATTTT. Protein: CASSPDRTNTQYF.

To note about this clonotype: It may be a read error: a sequence one base away is much more abundant. The rearrangement links TRBV5-1 to TRBJ1-4; no clear D. Germline CDR1 reads SGHRS; CDR2 reads YFSETQ. The CDR3 is made up of 14 amino acids. The CDR3 loop reads CASSPTAEDEKRFF. The CDR3 DNA follows: TGCGCCAGCAGCCCCACCGCCGAAGATGAAAAACGGTTTTTT.

In its sample, this clonotype was seen many times. Here the CDR3 DNA reads TGCGCCAGCAGCCGACAGGGCGATGAGCAGTTCTTC. This sequence encodes CASSRQGDEQFF. This chain links TRBV5-1 with TRBJ2-1; TRBD1 matches at 7 bases. The CDR3 is 12 amino acids. J gave up 8 bases and V 4 bases, and 3 bases lay outside the gene matches. Looked up from germline, CDR1 is SGHRS and CDR2 is YFSETQ.

On this clonotype itself: This could be a read error, since a much larger clone is one nucleotide away. The J gene is TRBJ2-6, the V gene TRBV24-1; the D gene could be TRBD1 or TRBD2 (5 bases each). The CDR3 is 13 amino acids. CDR1 is KGHDR, CDR2 SFDVKD, per germline. CDR3 sequence: CATQGSGANALTF. In DNA form, the CDR3 reads TGTGCCACCCAGGGTTCCGGGGCCAACGCCCTGACTTTC.

This clonotype was seen only a few times. J is TRBJ2-1 and V is TRBV5-5; 14 nucleotides line up with TRBD2. V dropped 2 bases and J dropped 8; count of bases not matched to a gene: 9. CDR3 length: 17 residues. Germline CDR1 and CDR2: SGHKS and YYEKEE (reference sequence). CDR3 amino acids: CASSFTGLAGGRDEQFF. CDR3 DNA sequence: TGTGCCAGCAGCTTTACCGGACTAGCGGGAGGTCGGGATGAGCAGTTCTTC.